This T cell receptor beta chain originates from a study of naive and memory T cell subsets. Between the trimmed V and J ends, which lost 0 bases and 4 bases, there was a span of 16 bases. This CDR3 comprises 16 residues. An equimolar mix of two oligonucleotides served as the beta constant-region primer for TRBC1 and TRBC2. The ligated cDNA underwent four PCR rounds using SP2 and nested alpha and beta constant-region primers. TCRdb analysed the UMI-ligation and nested PCR reads with MiXCR anew, one entry per CDR3 protein. The sample contains more than 2,500 distinct CDR3 sequences, roughly 5% of which appear only once. At least ten counts were recorded for this clonotype.

The source is a human donor in good health. The chain has TRBV12-3 or TRBV12-4 and TRBJ2-7; TRBD2 might be the D (5 bases). Sequenced sample: CD4+ TEMRA cells from blood. Subset: effector memory re-expressing CD45RA, CD45RA+ CD27-. The chain's CDR3 is CASSLAVGGGRYEQYF. For the CDR3, the DNA is TGTGCCAGCAGTTTAGCGGTGGGTGGAGGAAGATACGAGCAGTACTTC.